This T cell receptor beta chain was captured in a study of blood T cells in healthy people across ages. Using a J-beta primer mix together with a sample-barcoded 5' primer, a second PCR was run for roughly 7 to 12 cycles. A template-switch adaptor that had 12 random nucleotides put a tag on each cDNA molecule. From the 5' RACE reads, TCRdb called clonotypes with MiXCR, one entry per CDR3 protein. Among more than 1,000,000 distinct CDR3 sequences, roughly a quarter were seen once, and the ten largest hold around 0.75%. These sequences were also reported in another study, on T cells of mothers and their children. This second report adds: The study recruited a few healthy Caucasian mothers and their six children as donors. Using the M1S primer, the second PCR added sample barcodes along with 2-4 random nucleotides.

The source of this sequence is a girl aged 2-10 years in good health. The sample comprised blood.

This chain's CDR3 is CASSLGGREEAFF. CDR3 nucleotide sequence: TGTGCCAGCAGTTTAGGAGGGAGGGAAGAAGCTTTCTTT. The V and J genes are TRBV28 and TRBJ1-1; D is unresolved. The V and J ends lost 2 bases and 8 bases respectively, with 12 bases between them. In germline, CDR1 is MDHEN, CDR2 SYDVKM. The CDR3 has 13 residues.